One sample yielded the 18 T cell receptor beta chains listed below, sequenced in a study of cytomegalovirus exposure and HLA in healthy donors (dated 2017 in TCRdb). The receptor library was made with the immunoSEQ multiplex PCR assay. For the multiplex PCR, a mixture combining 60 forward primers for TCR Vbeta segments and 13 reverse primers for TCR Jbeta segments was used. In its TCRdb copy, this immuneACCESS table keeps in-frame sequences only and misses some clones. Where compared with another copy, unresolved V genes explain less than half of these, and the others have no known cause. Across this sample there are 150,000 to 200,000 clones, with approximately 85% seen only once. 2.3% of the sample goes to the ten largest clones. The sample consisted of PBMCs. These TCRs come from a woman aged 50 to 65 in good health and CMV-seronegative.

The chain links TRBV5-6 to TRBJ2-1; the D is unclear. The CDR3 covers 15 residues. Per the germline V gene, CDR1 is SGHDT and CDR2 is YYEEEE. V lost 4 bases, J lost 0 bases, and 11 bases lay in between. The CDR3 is CASSLGQRSYNEQFF. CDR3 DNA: TGTGCCAGCAGCCTGGGCCAGCGCTCCTACAATGAGCAGTTCTTC.

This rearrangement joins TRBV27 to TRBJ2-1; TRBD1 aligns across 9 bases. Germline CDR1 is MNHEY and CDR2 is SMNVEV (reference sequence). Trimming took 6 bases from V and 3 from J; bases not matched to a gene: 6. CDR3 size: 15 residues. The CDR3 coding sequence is TGTGCCAGCAGACAAACAGGGGGCGGCTACAATGAGCAGTTCTTC. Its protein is CASRQTGGGYNEQFF.

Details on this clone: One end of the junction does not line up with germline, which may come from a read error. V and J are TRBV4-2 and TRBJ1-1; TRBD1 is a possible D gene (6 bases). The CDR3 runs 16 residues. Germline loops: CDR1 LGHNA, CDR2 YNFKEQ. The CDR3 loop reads CASSKEGQRLNTEAFF. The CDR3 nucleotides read TGTGCCAGCAGCAAAGAAGGACAGCGCCTGAACACTGAAGCTTTCTTT.

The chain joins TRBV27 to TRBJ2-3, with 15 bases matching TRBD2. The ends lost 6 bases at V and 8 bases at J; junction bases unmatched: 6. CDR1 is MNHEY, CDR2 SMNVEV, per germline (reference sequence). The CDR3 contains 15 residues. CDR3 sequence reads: CASSPGTSGRSTQYF. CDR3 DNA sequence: TGTGCCAGCAGCCCAGGGACTAGCGGGAGGAGTACGCAGTATTTT.

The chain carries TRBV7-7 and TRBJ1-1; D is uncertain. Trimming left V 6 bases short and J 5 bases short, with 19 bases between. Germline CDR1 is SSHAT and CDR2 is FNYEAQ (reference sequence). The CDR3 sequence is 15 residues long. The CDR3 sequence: CASSLGVGVWTEAFF. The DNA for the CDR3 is TGTGCCAGCAGTTTGGGAGTCGGGGTTTGGACTGAAGCTTTCTTT.

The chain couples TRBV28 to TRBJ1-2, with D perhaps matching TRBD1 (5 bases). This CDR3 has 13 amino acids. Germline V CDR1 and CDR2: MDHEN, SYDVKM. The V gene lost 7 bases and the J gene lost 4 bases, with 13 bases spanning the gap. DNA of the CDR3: TGTGCCAGCAAAACCTCAGGGTTCTATGGCTACACCTTC. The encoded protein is CASKTSGFYGYTF.

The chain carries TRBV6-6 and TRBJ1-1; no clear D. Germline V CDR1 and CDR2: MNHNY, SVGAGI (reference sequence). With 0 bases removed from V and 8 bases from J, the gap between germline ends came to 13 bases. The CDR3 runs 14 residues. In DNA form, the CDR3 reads TGTGCCAGCAGTTACTCGACGACACCGATCGAAGCTTTCTTT. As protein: CASSYSTTPIEAFF.

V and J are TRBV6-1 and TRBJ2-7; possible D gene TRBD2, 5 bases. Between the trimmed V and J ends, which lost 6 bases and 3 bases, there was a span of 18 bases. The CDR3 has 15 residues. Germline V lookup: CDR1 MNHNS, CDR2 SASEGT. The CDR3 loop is CASRMRLAGIYEQYF. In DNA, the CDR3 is TGTGCCAGCAGAATGAGGCTAGCCGGAATCTACGAGCAGTACTTC.

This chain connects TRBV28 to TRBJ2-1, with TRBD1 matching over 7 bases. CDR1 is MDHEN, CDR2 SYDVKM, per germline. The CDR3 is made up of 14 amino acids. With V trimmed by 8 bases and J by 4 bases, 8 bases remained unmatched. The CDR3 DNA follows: TGTGCCAGCTCTCCGGGACAGACGTACAATGAGCAGTTCTTC. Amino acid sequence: CASSPGQTYNEQFF.

CDR3 in amino acids: CASSSGTGVAGELFF. The CDR3 coding sequence is TGTGCCAGCAGCTCGGGGACAGGGGTGGCCGGGGAGCTGTTTTTT. The chain joins TRBV7-3 to TRBJ2-2; 10 bases line up with TRBD1. This CDR3 comprises 15 residues. V shed 4 bases and J 6 bases; nucleotides not matched to a gene: 5. Germline CDR1 SGHTA, CDR2 FQGTGA.

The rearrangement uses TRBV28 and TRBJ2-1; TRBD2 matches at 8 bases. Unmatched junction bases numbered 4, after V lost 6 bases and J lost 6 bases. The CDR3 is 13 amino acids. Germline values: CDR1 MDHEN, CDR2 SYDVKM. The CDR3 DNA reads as TGTGCCAGCAGAGGACTAGCCGTCAATGAGCAGTTCTTC. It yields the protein CASRGLAVNEQFF.

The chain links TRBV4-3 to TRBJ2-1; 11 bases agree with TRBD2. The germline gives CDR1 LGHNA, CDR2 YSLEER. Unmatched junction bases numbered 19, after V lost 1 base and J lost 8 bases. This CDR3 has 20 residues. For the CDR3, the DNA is TGCGCCAGCAGCCAAGGGTCCGGAACTAGCGGGAGTGCCCTCCGCGATGAGCAGTTCTTC. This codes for CASSQGSGTSGSALRDEQFF.

CDR3 bases: TGTGCCAGCTCACCATCCCTCAGGAATCAGCCCCAGCATTTT. Its translation is CASSPSLRNQPQHF. The V gene is TRBV18, the J gene TRBJ1-5; no reliable D call. Deletions cut 2 bases from V and 4 bases from J, with 9 bases between. There are 14 residues in the CDR3. CDR1 KGHSH and CDR2 LQKENI come from the germline V gene.

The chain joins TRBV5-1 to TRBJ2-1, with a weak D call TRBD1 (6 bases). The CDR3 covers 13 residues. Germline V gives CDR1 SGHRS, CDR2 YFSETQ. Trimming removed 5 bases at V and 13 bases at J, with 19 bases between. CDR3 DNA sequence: TGCGCCAGCAGAGTTGGGGACACCACTTTACAGTTCTTC. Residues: CASRVGDTTLQFF.

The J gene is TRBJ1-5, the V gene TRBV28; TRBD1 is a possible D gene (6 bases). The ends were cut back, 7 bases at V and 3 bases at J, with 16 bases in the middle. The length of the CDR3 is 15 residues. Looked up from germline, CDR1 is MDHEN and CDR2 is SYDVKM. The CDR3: CASIRQQGPNQPQHF. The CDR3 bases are TGTGCCAGCATCCGCCAACAGGGACCCAATCAGCCCCAGCATTTT. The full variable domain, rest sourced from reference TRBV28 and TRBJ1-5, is DVKVTQSSRYLVKRTGEKVFLECVQDMDHENMFWYRQDPGLGLRLIYFSYDVKMKEKGDIPEGYSVSREKKERFSLILESASTNQTSMYLCASIRQQGPNQPQHFGDGTRLSIL.

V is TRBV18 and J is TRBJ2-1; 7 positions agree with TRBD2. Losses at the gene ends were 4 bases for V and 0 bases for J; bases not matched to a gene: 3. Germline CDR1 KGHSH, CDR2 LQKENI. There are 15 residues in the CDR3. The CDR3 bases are TGTGCCAGCTCACACCGGACTAGCTCCTACAATGAGCAGTTCTTC. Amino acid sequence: CASSHRTSSYNEQFF. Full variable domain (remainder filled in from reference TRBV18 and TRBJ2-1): NAGVMQNPRHLVRRRGQEARLRCSPMKGHSHVYWYRQLPEEGLKFMVYLQKENIIDESGMPKERFSAEFPKEGPSILRIQQVVRGDSAAYFCASSHRTSSYNEQFFGPGTRLTVL.

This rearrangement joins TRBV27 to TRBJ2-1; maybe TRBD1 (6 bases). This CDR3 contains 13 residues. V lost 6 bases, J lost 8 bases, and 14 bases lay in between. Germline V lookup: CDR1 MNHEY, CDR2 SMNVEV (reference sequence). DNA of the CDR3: TGTGCCAGCAGCCTTGACAGGTACGATGAGCAGTTCTTC. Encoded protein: CASSLDRYDEQFF.

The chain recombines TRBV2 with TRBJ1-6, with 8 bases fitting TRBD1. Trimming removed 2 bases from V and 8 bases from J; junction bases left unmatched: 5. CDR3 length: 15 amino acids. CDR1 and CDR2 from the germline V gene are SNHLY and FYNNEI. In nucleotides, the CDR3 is TGTGCCAGCAGTGAAACAGGACAGGGATATTCACCCCTCCACTTT. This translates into CASSETGQGYSPLHF.